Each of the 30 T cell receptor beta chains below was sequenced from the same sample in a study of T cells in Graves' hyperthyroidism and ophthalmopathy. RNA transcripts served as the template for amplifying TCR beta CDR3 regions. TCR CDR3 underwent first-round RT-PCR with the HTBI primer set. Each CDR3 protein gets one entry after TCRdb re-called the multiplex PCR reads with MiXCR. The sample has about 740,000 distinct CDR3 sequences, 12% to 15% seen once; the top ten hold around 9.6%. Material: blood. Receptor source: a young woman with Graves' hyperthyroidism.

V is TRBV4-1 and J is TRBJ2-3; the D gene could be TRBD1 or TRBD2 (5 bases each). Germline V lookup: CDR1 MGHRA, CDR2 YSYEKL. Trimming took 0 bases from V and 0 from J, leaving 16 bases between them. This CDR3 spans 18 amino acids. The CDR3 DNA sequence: TGCGCCAGCAGCCAAGAAACTGTGGTTTGGGACAGCACAGATACGCAGTATTTT. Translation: CASSQETVVWDSTDTQYF.

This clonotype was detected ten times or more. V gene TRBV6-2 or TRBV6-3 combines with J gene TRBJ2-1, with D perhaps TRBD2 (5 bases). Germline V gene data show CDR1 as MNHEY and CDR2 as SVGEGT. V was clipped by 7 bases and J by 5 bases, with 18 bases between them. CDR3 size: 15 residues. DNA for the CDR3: TGTGCCAGCACAGGCTTAGGTCTAGCTCACAATGAGCAGTTCTTC. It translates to CASTGLGLAHNEQFF.

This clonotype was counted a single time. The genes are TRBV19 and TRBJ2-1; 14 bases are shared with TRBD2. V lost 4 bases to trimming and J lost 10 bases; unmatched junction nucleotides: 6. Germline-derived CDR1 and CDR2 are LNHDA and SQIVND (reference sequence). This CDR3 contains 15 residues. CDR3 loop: CASSTGTSGSREQFF. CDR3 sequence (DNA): TGTGCCAGTAGTACCGGGACTAGCGGGAGTCGGGAGCAGTTCTTC.

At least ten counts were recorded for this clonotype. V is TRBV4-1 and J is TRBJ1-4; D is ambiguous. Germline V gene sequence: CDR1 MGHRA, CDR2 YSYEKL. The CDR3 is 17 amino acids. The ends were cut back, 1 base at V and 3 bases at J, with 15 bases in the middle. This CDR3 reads CASSQVPFGRPNEKLFF. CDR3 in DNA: TGCGCCAGCAGCCAAGTCCCATTCGGCCGTCCTAATGAAAAACTGTTTTTT.

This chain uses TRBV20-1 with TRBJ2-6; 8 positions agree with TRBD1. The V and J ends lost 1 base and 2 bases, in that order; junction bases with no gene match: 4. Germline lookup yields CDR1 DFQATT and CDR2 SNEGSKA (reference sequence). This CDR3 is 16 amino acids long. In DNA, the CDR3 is TGCAGTGCTAGAGGCAGGGGGCGCCCTGGGGCCAACGTCCTGACTTTC. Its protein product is CSARGRGRPGANVLTF.

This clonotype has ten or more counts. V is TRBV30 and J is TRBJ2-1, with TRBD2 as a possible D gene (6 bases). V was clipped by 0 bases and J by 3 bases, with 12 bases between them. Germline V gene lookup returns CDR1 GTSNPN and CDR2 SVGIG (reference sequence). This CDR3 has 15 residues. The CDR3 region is CAWSVAGSIYNEQFF. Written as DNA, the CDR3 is TGTGCCTGGAGTGTAGCCGGGAGTATCTACAATGAGCAGTTCTTC. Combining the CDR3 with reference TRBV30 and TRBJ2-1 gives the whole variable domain SQTIHQWPATLVQPVGSPLSLECTVEGTSNPNLYWYRQAAGRGLQLLFYSVGIGQISSEVPQNLSASRPQDRQFILSSKKLLLSDSGFYLCAWSVAGSIYNEQFFGPGTRLTVL.

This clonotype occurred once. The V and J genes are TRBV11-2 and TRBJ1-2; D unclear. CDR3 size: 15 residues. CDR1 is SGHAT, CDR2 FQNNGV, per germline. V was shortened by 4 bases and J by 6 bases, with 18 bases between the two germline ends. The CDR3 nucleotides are TGTGCCAGCAGCTCTTCTGACTCATATCTGGATGGCTACACCTTC. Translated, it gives CASSSSDSYLDGYTF.

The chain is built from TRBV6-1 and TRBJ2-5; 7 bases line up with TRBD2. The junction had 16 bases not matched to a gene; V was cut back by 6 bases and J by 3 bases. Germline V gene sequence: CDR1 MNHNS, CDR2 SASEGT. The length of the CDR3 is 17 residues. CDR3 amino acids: CASRLYSGTTLKETQYF. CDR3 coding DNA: TGTGCCAGCAGGCTATATTCGGGGACTACTTTGAAAGAGACCCAGTACTTC.

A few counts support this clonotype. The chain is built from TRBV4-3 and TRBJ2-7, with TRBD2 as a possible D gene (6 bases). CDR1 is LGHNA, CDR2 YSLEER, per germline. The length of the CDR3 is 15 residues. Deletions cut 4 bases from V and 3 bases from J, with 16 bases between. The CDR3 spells CASSPEVTSIYEQYF. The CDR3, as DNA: TGCGCCAGCAGCCCAGAGGTAACTAGCATCTACGAGCAGTACTTC.

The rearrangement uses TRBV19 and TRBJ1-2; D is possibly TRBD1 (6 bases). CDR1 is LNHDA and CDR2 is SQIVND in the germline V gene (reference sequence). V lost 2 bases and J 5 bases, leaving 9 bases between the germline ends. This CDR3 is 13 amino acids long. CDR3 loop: CASSIQGLYGYTF. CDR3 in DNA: TGTGCCAGTAGTATACAGGGGCTTTATGGCTACACCTTC.

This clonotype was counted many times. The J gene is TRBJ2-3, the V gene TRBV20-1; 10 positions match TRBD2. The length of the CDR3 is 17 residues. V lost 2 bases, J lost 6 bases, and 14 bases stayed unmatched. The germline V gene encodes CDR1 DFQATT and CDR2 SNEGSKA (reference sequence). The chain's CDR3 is CSARSQAGGFKGDTQYF. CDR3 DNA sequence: TGCAGTGCTAGATCTCAAGCGGGAGGGTTCAAAGGGGATACGCAGTATTTT.

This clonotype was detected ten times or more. The CDR3 bases are TGTGCCAGCATTGGACAGGGGGATGAGCAGTTCTTC. This encodes CASIGQGDEQFF. The chain employs TRBV11-3 and TRBJ2-1, with TRBD1 identical over 10 bases. The CDR3 has 12 amino acids. Germline assignment: CDR1 SGHNT and CDR2 YENEEA. Unmatched junction bases numbered 2, after V lost 7 bases and J lost 8 bases. Full variable domain (missing parts from reference TRBV11-3 and TRBJ2-1): EAGVVQSPRYKIIEKKQPVAFWCNPISGHNTLYWYLQNLGQGPELLIRYENEEAVDDSQLPKDRFSAERLKGVDSTLKIQPAELGDSAVYLCASIGQGDEQFFGPGTRLTVL.

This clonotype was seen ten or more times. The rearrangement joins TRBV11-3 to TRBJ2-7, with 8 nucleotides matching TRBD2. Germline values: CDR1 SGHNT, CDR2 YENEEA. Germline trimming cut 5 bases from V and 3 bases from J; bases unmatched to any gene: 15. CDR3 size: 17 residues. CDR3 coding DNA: TGTGCCAGCAGCCGGACTTGGGGAGCGGGAGCGCTCTACGAGCAGTACTTC. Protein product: CASSRTWGAGALYEQYF.

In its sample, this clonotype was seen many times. The CDR3 spells CASSQRSYEQYF. The CDR3, as DNA: TGTGCCAGCAGCCAACGCTCCTACGAGCAGTACTTC. The chain combines TRBV14 with TRBJ2-7; D is uncertain. The CDR3 has 12 amino acids. Germline loops: CDR1 SGHDN, CDR2 FVKESK. V lost 2 bases to trimming and J lost 0 bases, with 2 bases between them.

The CDR3 DNA follows: TGTGCCAGCAGCTTAAGGAGGGGGGACGAGCAGTACTTC. Protein product: CASSLRRGDEQYF. V is TRBV7-3 and J is TRBJ2-7; D possibly matches TRBD1 or TRBD2 (6 bases each). The V gene's germline CDR1 is SGHTA and CDR2 FQGTGA. The V end was cut by 1 base, the J end by 5 bases, with 9 bases between. The CDR3 spans 13 residues.

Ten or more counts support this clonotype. The CDR3 loop reads CASSPWEGSSADTQYF. CDR3 DNA sequence: TGTGCCAGCAGCCCCTGGGAGGGTAGCAGTGCAGATACGCAGTATTTT. This rearrangement joins TRBV11-3 to TRBJ2-3; 7 bases align to TRBD2. After removal of 5 bases from V and 4 bases from J, the junction contained 12 bases not matched to a gene. The CDR3 loop spans 16 amino acids. Germline CDR1 and CDR2: SGHNT and YENEEA.

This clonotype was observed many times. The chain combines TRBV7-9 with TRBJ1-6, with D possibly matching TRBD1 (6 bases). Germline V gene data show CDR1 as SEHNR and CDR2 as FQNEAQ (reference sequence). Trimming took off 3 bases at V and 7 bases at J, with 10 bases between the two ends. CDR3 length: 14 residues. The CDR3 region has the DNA TGTGCCAGCAGCTTTGAGGGGGGAAATTCACCCCTCCACTTT. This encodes CASSFEGGNSPLHF.

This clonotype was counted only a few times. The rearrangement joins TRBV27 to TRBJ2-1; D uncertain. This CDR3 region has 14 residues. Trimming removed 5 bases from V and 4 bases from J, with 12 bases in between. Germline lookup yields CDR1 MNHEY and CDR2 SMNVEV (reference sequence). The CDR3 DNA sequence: TGTGCCAGCAGTCCTAGGACGGAGTACAATGAGCAGTTCTTC. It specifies CASSPRTEYNEQFF.

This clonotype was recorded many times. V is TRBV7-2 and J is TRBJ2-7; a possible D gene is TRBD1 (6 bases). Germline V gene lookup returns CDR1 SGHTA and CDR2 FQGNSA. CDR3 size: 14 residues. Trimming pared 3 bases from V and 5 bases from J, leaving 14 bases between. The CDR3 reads CASSFVTGSDEQYF. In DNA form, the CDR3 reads TGTGCCAGCAGCTTTGTAACAGGGTCGGACGAGCAGTACTTC. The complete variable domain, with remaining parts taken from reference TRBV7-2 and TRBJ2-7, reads GAGVSQSPSNKVTEKGKDVELRCDPISGHTALYWYRQSLGQGLEFLIYFQGNSAPDKSGLPSDRFSAERTGGSVSTLTIQRTQQEDSAVYLCASSFVTGSDEQYFGPGTRLTVT.

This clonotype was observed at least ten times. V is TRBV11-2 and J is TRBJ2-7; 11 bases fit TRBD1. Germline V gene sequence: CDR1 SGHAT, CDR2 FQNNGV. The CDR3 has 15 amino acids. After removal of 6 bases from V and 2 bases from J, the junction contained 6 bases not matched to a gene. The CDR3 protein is CASRPRTGGPYEQYF. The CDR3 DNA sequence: TGTGCCAGCAGACCGAGGACAGGGGGCCCCTACGAGCAGTACTTC.

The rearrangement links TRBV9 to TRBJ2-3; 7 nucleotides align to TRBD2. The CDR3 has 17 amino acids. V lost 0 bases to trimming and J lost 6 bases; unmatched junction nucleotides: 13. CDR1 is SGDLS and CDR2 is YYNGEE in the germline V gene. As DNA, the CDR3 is TGTGCCAGCAGCGTAGAGACTAGCCTCGTCCGGGTGGATACGCAGTATTTT. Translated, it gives CASSVETSLVRVDTQYF. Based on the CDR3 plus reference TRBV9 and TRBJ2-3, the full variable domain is DSGVTQTPKHLITATGQRVTLRCSPRSGDLSVYWYQQSLDQGLQFLIQYYNGEERAKGNILERFSAQQFPDLHSELNLSSLELGDSALYFCASSVETSLVRVDTQYFGPGTRLTVL.

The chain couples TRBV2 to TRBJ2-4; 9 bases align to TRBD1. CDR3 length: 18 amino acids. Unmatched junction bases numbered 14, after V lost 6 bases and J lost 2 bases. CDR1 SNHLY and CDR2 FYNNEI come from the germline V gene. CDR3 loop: CASRGTGQGILTKNIQYF. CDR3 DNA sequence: TGTGCCAGCAGAGGTACGGGACAGGGAATTTTAACCAAAAACATTCAGTACTTC.

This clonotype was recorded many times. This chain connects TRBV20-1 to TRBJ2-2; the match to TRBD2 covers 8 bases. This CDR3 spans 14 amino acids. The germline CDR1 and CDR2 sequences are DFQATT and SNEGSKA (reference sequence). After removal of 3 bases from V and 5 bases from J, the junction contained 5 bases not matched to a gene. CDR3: CSARRGAGTGELFF. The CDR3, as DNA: TGCAGTGCTAGGCGGGGGGCAGGGACCGGGGAGCTGTTTTTT.

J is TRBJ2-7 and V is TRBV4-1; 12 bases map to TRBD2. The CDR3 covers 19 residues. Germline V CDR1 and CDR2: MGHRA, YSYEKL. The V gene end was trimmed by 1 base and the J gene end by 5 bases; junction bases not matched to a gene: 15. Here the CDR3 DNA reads TGCGCCAGCAGCCAAGTCCCCCTCGGATGGACTAGCGGGGTCCACGAGCAGTACTTC. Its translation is CASSQVPLGWTSGVHEQYF.

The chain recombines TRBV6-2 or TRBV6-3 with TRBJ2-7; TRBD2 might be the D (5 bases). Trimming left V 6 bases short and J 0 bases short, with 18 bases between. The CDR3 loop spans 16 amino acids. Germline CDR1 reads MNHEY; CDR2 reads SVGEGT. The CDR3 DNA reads TGTGCCAGCAGACCCCTTCGAGCGGACCTCTCCTACGAGCAGTACTTC. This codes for CASRPLRADLSYEQYF.

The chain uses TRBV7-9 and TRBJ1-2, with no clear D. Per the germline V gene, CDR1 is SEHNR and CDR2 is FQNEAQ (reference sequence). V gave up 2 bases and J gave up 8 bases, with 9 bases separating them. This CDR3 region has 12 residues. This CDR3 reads CASSLNDGGYTF. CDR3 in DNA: TGTGCCAGCAGCTTAAATGATGGAGGCTACACCTTC.

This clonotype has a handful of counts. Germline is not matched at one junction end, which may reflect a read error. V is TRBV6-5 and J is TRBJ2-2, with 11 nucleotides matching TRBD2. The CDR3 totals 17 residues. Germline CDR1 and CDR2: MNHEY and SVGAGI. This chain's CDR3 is CASSYSTSGRTGGGLFF. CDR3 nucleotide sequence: TGTGCCAGCAGTTACTCTACTAGCGGGAGAACGGGCGGGGGGCTGTTTTTT.

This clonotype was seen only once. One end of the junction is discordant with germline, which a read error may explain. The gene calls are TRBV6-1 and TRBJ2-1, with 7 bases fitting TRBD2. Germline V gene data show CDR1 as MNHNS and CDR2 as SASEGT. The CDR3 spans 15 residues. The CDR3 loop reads CASSISRDYYDEQFF. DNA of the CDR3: TGTGCCAGCAGCATCTCCCGGGACTACTACGATGAGCAGTTCTTC.

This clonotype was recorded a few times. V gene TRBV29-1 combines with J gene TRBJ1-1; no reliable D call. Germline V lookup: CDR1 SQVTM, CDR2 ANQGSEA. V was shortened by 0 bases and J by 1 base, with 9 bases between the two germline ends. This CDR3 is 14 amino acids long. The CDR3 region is CSVEDTGGNTEAFF. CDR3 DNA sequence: TGCAGCGTTGAAGATACCGGAGGGAACACTGAAGCTTTCTTT.

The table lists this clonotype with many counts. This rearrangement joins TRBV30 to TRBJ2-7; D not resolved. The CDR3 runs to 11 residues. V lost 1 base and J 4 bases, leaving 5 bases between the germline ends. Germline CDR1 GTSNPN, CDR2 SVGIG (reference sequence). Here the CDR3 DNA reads TGTGCCTGGAGTGGTTCTTACGAGCAGTACTTC. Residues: CAWSGSYEQYF.